One and the same sample provided the 2 T cell receptor beta chains below, sequenced in a study of cytotoxic CD8 clonotypes in ibrutinib-treated CLL. Sequenced by immunoSEQ multiplex PCR; TCRdb stores in-frame clones only, minus some. The table includes over 200,000 clones, more than 70% detected once. The sample here was PBMCs, taken after 12 months of ibrutinib treatment. The receptor set was obtained from a human donor with chronic lymphocytic leukemia.

J is TRBJ2-1 and V is TRBV5-1, with TRBD1 as a possible D gene (5 bases). CDR1 SGHRS and CDR2 YFSETQ come from the germline V gene. V shed 0 bases and J shed 6 bases, with 13 bases lying between them. The length of the CDR3 is 15 residues. The CDR3 protein is CASSLGGGPPNEQFF. The CDR3 DNA sequence: TGCGCCAGCAGCTTGGGGGGCGGACCCCCCAATGAGCAGTTCTTC.

The sample holds a few counts of this clone. This rearrangement joins TRBV27 to TRBJ1-6; no clear D. The V gene's germline CDR1 is MNHEY and CDR2 SMNVEV (reference sequence). The V gene lost 3 bases and the J gene lost 8 bases, with 8 bases spanning the gap. The CDR3 has 13 residues. The CDR3 DNA reads as TGTGCCAGCAGTTTCAATCCGTATTCACCCCTCCACTTT. It encodes CASSFNPYSPLHF.